This T cell receptor beta chain was recovered during a study of T cell responses to AZD1222 COVID-19 vaccine. On this clone: The antigen remains undetermined.

TCRdb's table, derived via immunoSEQ multiplex PCR, lists solely in-frame clones and lacks some. The table has more than 65,000 clones, approximately 87% seen once; the top ten hold about 7.7%. Findings and caveats of the study: The reported proportion of spike-specific TCRs targeting unmutated variant regions was nearly half. Without day 14 samples, only post-peak T cell repertoires were studied. Most donors were white British and more were female, and clonal diversity was possibly underestimated.

V lost 5 bases, J lost 0 bases, and 19 bases lay in between. The germline V gene has CDR1 MNHEY and CDR2 SMNVEV (reference sequence). This CDR3 comprises 17 residues. The V gene is TRBV27, the J gene TRBJ1-2, with a possible D match to TRBD1 (6 bases). This TCR derives from an adult in good health. This specimen consisted of peripheral blood, obtained on day 0 of AZD1222 vaccination. The CDR3 sequence is CASSPEPWDTANYGYTF. CDR3 nucleotide sequence: TGTGCCAGCAGTCCAGAGCCATGGGACACCGCTAACTATGGCTACACCTTC.